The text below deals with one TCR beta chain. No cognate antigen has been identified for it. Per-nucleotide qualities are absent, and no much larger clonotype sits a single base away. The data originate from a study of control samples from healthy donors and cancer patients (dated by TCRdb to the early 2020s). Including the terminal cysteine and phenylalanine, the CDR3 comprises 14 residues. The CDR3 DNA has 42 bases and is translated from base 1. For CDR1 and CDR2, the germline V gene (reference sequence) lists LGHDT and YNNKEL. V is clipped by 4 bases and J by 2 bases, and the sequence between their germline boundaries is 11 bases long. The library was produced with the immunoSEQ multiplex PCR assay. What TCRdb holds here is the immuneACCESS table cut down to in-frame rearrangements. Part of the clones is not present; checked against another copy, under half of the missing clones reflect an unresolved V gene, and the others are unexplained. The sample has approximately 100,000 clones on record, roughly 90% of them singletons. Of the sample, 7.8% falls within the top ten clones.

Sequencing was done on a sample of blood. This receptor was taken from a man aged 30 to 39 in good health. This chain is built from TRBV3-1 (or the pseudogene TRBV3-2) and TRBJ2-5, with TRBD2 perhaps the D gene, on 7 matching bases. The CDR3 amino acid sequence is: CASSRGGRQETQYF. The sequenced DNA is TGTGCCAGCAGCCGGGGGGGCAGGCAAGAGACCCAGTACTTC.